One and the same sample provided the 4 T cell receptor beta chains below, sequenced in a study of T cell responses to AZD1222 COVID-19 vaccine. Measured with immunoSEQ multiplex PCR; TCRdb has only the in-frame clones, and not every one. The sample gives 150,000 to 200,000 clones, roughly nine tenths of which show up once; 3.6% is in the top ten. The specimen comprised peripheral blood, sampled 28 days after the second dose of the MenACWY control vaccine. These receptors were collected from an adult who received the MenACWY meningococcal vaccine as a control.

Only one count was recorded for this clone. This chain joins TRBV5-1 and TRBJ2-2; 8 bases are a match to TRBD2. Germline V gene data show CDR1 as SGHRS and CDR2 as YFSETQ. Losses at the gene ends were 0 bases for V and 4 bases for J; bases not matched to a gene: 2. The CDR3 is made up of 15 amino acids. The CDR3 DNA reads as TGCGCCAGCAGCTTGGACGGGAGGGTCACCGGGGAGCTGTTTTTT. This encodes CASSLDGRVTGELFF.

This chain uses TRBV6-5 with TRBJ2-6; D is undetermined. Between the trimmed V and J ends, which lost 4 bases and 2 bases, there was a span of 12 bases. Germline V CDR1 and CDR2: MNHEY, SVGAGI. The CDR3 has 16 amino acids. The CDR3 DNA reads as TGTGCCAGCAGTTTTAAGGAAGTCCCTGGGGCCAACGTCCTGACTTTC. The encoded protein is CASSFKEVPGANVLTF.

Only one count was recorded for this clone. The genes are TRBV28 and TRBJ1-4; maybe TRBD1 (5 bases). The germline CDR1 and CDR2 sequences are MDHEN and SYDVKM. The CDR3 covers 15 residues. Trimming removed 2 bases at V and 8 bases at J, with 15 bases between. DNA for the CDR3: TGTGCCAGCAGTTTACTGTCAGGGTCTCAGGAAAAACTGTTTTTT. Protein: CASSLLSGSQEKLFF.

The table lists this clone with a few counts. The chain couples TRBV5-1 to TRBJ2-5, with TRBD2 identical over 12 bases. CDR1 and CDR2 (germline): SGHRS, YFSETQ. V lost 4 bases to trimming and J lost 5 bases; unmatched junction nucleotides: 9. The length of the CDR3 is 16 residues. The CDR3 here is CASSPGLAGLGETQYF. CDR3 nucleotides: TGCGCCAGCAGCCCCGGACTAGCGGGGCTGGGGGAGACCCAGTACTTC.